Following are 7 T cell receptor beta chains from one sample sequenced in a study of OX40 agonist ivuxolimab in advanced cancers. Produced via immunoSEQ multiplex PCR; TCRdb's table is partial and in-frame only. In the table there are 25,000 to 30,000 clones, 80% to 90% of which are singletons. The source was CD4+ or CD8+ T cells sorted from blood, collected in a trial of the OX40 agonist ivuxolimab. These receptors all come from an adult with an advanced solid tumor such as melanoma, head and neck, liver or kidney cancer.

V usage is TRBV10-1 and J usage is TRBJ2-2; D ambiguous. The V end lost 0 bases, the J end lost 3 bases, and 8 bases lay between the germline ends. Germline V gene lookup returns CDR1 WNHNN and CDR2 SYGVQD (reference sequence). The CDR3 spans 15 residues. The CDR3 is CASSESSWDTGELFF. Written as DNA, the CDR3 is TGCGCCAGCAGTGAGTCGTCGTGGGACACCGGGGAGCTGTTTTTT.

The V call is TRBV27, the J call TRBJ1-5; perhaps TRBD1 as D (6 bases). The germline gives CDR1 MNHEY, CDR2 SMNVEV (reference sequence). Deletions cut 2 bases from V and 7 bases from J, with 18 bases between. The CDR3 runs 16 residues. CDR3 bases: TGTGCCAGCAGTTTAGGGGGGCCGGGGTTAGGCCAGCCCCAGCATTTT. Translation gives CASSLGGPGLGQPQHF.

This clone was counted a single time. The CDR3 is CASSLGRRTGTDTQYF. In nucleotides, the CDR3 is TGTGCCAGCAGCTTAGGGCGGCGGACGGGCACAGATACGCAGTATTTT. The V and J genes are TRBV11-2 and TRBJ2-3; D remains ambiguous. Germline CDR1 SGHAT, CDR2 FQNNGV. This CDR3 is built from 16 residues. With 1 base removed from V and 1 base from J, the gap between germline ends came to 12 bases.

The chain carries TRBV27 and TRBJ1-1; D might be TRBD1 (5 bases). Germline V gene lookup returns CDR1 MNHEY and CDR2 SMNVEV (reference sequence). This CDR3 is 14 amino acids long. The V end was cut by 2 bases, the J end by 6 bases, with 13 bases between. CDR3: CASSLILGVPEAFF. The CDR3 DNA reads as TGTGCCAGCAGTTTAATCTTGGGGGTCCCTGAAGCTTTCTTT.

V gene TRBV6-1 combines with J gene TRBJ2-4; 9 positions match TRBD1. CDR1 is MNHNS, CDR2 SASEGT, per germline. V shed 3 bases and J 0 bases; nucleotides not matched to a gene: 3. The CDR3 is 16 residues long. In DNA form, the CDR3 reads TGTGCCAGCAGTGACGGGACAGGGCTAGCCAAAAACATTCAGTACTTC. This sequence encodes CASSDGTGLAKNIQYF.

For this clone: Additional DNA sequences in this sample encode the identical CDR3. The V and J genes are TRBV27 and TRBJ1-1; D is ambiguous. V was shortened by 3 bases and J by 5 bases, with 4 bases between the two germline ends. Germline V gene data show CDR1 as MNHEY and CDR2 as SMNVEV (reference sequence). The CDR3 covers 11 residues. Here the CDR3 reads CASSLGTEAFF. CDR3 DNA sequence: TGTGCCAGCAGTTTGGGGACTGAAGCTTTCTTT.

The chain joins TRBV27 to TRBJ2-1; 7 bases are shared with TRBD2. Unmatched junction bases numbered 14, after V lost 2 bases and J lost 7 bases. The germline gives CDR1 MNHEY, CDR2 SMNVEV (reference sequence). This CDR3 is built from 17 residues. CDR3 in amino acids: CASSLLGLGLGFNEQFF. For the CDR3, the DNA is TGTGCCAGCAGTTTACTCGGACTAGGCTTGGGTTTTAATGAGCAGTTCTTC.